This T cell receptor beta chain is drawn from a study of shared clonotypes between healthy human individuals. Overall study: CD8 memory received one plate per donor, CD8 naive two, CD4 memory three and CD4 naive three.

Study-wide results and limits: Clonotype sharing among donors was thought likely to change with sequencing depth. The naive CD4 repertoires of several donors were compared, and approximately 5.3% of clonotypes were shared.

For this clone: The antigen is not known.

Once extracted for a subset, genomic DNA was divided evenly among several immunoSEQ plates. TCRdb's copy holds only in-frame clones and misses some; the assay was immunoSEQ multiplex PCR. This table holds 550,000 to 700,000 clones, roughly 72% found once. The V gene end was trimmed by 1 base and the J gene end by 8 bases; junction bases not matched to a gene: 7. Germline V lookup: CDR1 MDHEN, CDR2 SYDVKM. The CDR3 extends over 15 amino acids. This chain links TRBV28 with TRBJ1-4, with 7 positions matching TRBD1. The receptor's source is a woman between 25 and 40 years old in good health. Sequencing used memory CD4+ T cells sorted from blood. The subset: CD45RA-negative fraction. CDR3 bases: TGTGCCAGCAGTTTATCATCCAGGGGGAGGGAAAAACTGTTTTTT. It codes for CASSLSSRGREKLFF.